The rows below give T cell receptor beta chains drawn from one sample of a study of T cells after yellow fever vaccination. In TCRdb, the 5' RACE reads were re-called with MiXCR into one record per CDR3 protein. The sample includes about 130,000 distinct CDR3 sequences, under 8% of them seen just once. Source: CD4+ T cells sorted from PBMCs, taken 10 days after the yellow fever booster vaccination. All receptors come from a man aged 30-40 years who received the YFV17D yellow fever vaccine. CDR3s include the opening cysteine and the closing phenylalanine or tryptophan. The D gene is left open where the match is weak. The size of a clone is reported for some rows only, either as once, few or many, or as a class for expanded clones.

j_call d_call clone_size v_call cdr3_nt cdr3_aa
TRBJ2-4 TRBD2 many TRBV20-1 TGCAGTGCTAGTAAAGGTGGAAAGCGGGAGGGCATTCAGTACTTC CSASKGGKREGIQYF
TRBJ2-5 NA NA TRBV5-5 TGTGCCAGCAGCGCGGGACATGGGGGAGAGACCCAGTACTTC CASSAGHGGETQYF
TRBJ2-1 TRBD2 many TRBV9 TGTGCCAGCAGCGCCCTCGGGACTAGTGACAATGAGCAGTTCTTC CASSALGTSDNEQFF
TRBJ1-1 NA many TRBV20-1 TGCAGTGCTAAAGATGGGAGGGTTGAGGCCACTGAAGCTTTCTTT CSAKDGRVEATEAFF
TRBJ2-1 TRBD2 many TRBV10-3 TGTGCCACCTTTAGCGGGACGTTTCAGGGGAATGAGCAGTTCTTC CATFSGTFQGNEQFF
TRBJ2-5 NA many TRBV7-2 TGTGCCAGCAGCCTCCGACAGTTTCTCCAAGAGACCCAGTACTTC CASSLRQFLQETQYF
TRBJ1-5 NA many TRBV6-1 TGTGCCTCGGAGGGGTACCTTAACAATCAGCCCCAGCATTTT CASEGYLNNQPQHF
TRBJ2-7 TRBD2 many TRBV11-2 TGTGCCAGCAGCCCCCGAGGGGTTGGAGCGGGAGGGTACTACGAGCAGTACTTC CASSPRGVGAGGYYEQYF
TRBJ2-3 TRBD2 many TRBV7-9 TGTGCCAGCAGCTCCCGACTAGCGGTGTTCACAGATACGCAGTATTTT CASSSRLAVFTDTQYF
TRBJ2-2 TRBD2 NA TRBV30 TGTGCCTGGATCCACACCGGGACTAGCTTCGGGGAGCTGTTTTTT CAWIHTGTSFGELFF
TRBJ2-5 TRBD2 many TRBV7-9 TGTGCCAGCGGGGGACTAACACAAGAGACCCAGTACTTC CASGGLTQETQYF
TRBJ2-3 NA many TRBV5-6 TGTGCCAGCAGAGAGCGAACAAGCACAGATACGCAGTATTTT CASRERTSTDTQYF
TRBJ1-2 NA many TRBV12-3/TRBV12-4 TGTGCCAGCAGTAAAGGCGACCGGAGATATGGCTACACCTTC CASSKGDRRYGYTF
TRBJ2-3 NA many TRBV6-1 TGTGCCAGCAGTAGCGGTAGGAGCGGCAATGCGGCAGATACGCAGTATTTT CASSSGRSGNAADTQYF
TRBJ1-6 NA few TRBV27 TGTGCCAGCACATATGGGGACCGCGATAATTCACCCCTCCACTTT CASTYGDRDNSPLHF
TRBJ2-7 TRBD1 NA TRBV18 TGTGCCAGCTCACCCGACAGGGGAAATAGCGGCAACTTC CASSPDRGNSGNF
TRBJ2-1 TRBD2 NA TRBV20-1 TGCAGTGCTAGATATCTGAGTAGCGGGAGCTCCCGCTCCTACAATGAGCAGTTCTTC CSARYLSSGSSRSYNEQFF
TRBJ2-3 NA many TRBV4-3 TGCGCCAGCAGCCTCGGAACCGGAGGAGATACGCAGTATTTT CASSLGTGGDTQYF
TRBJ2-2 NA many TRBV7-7 TGTGCCAGCAGCCTCTCCCGCGCTTCGGACACCGGGGAGCTGTTTTTT CASSLSRASDTGELFF
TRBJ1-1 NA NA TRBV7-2 TGTGCCAGCAGCTTAGCCCAAGCGGGGCTGAACACTGAAGCTTTCTTT CASSLAQAGLNTEAFF
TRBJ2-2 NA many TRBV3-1 TGTGCCAGCAGCCTTGGCTGGGACACCGGGGAGCTGTTTTTT CASSLGWDTGELFF
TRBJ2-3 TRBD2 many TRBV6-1 TGTGCCAGCAGTGAAACCCCTAGCGGGTCTAGCACAGATACGCAGTATTTT CASSETPSGSSTDTQYF
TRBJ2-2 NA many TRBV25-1 TGTGCCAGCAGTGGAGGTGTGTACACCGGGGAGCTGTTTTTT CASSGGVYTGELFF
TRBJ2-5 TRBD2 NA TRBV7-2 TGTGCCAGCAGCCGGGAACTAGCGGGAGGCTTTATCTACTTC CASSRELAGGFIYF
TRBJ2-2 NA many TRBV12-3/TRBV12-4 TGTGCCAGCAGTTTAGGGGGACCGAGGACCGGGGAGCTGTTTTTT CASSLGGPRTGELFF
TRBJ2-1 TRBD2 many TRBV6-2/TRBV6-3 TGTGCCAGCACTAGACTAGCGCGCAATGAGCAGTTCTTC CASTRLARNEQFF
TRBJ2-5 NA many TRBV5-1 TGCGCCAGCTCAACTACAGTGTACCAAGAGACCCAGTACTTC CASSTTVYQETQYF
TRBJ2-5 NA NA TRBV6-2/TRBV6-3 TGTGCCAGCAGTTACGGTCAGGTTCTCGTGGAGACCCAGTACTTC CASSYGQVLVETQYF
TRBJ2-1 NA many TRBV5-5 TGTGCCAGCAGCTTGGGGCACTACTCCTACAATGAGCAGTTCTTC CASSLGHYSYNEQFF
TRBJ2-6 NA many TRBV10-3 TGTGCCACTCCGGGGGCTGGGGCCAACGTCCTGACTTTC CATPGAGANVLTF
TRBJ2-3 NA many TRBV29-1 TGCAGCGTCCGGGGGAAGGGGGCGTTGGGTAGCACAGATACGCAGTATTTT CSVRGKGALGSTDTQYF
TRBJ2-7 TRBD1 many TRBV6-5 TGTGCCAGCAGTTACGATTCCGGGACAGGGCGTAACGAGCAGTACTTC CASSYDSGTGRNEQYF
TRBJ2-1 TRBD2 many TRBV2 TGTGCCAGCAGTAGGACTAGCGGATTCTCCTACAATGAGCAGTTCTTC CASSRTSGFSYNEQFF
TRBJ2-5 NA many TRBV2 TGTGCCAGCAGTGAATTTGAGACCCAGTACTTC CASSEFETQYF
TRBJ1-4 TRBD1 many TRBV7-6 TGTGCCAGCAGCCAGGGACAGGGGGGCGAAAAACTGTTTTTT CASSQGQGGEKLFF
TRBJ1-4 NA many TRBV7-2 TGTGCCAGCAGCCTCTCTACCCTTGGGGAAAAACTGTTTTTT CASSLSTLGEKLFF
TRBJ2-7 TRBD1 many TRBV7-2 TGTGCCAGCAGCTTAGGGGGACAGTCCTACGAGCAGTACTTC CASSLGGQSYEQYF
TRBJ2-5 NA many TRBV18 TGTGCCAGCTCATCGGGCTACCAAGAGACCCAGTACTTC CASSSGYQETQYF
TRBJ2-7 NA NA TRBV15 TGTGCCACCAGCAGGGAAGGGGGTGACTACCACGAGCAGTACTTC CATSREGGDYHEQYF
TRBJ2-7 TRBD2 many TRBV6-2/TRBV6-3 TGTGCCAGCCGCTCGGGGGGCTCCTACGAGCAGTACTTC CASRSGGSYEQYF
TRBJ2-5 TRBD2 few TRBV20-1 TGCAGTGCTAGAGGCATGTTCCGCGGGACTAGCGGGAGGATGGAAGAGACCCAGTACTTC CSARGMFRGTSGRMEETQYF
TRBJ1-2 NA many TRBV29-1 TGCAGCGTTGAACTCTTTAGCGTCTATGGCTACACCTTC CSVELFSVYGYTF
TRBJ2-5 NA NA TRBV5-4 TGTGCCAGCAGCTTCCCACGGGCAAGGGGTGGCGAGACCCAGTACTTC CASSFPRARGGETQYF
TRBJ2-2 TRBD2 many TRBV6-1 TGTGCCAGCAGTATAGCGGGAGGGCCGACTGGGGAGCTGTTTTTT CASSIAGGPTGELFF
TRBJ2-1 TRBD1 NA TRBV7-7 TGTGCTAGCAGCCCCGGGACAGGGTTCGATGAGCAGTTCTTC CASSPGTGFDEQFF
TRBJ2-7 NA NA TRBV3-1 TGTGCCAGCAGCCAGAGGGCCTACGAGCAGTACTTC CASSQRAYEQYF
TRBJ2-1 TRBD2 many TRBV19 TGTGCCAGTAGTGTCCGCCCGGGACTAGCGGGAGTGCGTGAGCAGTTCTTC CASSVRPGLAGVREQFF
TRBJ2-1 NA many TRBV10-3 TGTGCCATCAGGGATTCCTACAATGAGCAGTTCTTC CAIRDSYNEQFF
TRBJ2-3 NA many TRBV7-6 TGTGCCAGCAGCTTGGGTAATAGCGGCAACACAGATACGCAGTATTTT CASSLGNSGNTDTQYF